These T cell receptor beta chains were read from a single sample in a study of T cell responses to AZD1222 COVID-19 vaccine. Clones were read by immunoSEQ multiplex PCR, and TCRdb kept only the in-frame ones, dropping some. The sample has 150,000 or so clones, around nine tenths seen once. Material: peripheral blood, obtained on day 0 of AZD1222 vaccination. The receptors stem from an adult in good health. Each CDR3 is given with its conserved first and last residue. A D gene is named only where the DNA matches it firmly. Some rows mark clone size as missing; the rest say once, few, many or name a class of expanded clone.

cdr3_nt cdr3_aa j_call d_call cdr3_length v_call clone_size
TGTGCCAGCTCACTCAGCGGTAGCGGGACAGAGACCCAGTACTTC CASSLSGSGTETQYF TRBJ2-5 TRBD2 15 TRBV18 .
TGTGCCAGCAGCTTGGATCTCCGTGAGCAGTTCTTC CASSLDLREQFF TRBJ2-1 . 12 TRBV5-5 .
TGTGCCAGCAGCTCCCAGGTCTCGGGGGAGCAGTACTTC CASSSQVSGEQYF TRBJ2-7 . 13 TRBV27 .
TGTGCCAGCAGAGAGCAGGCCGCCGAGCAGTACTTC CASREQAAEQYF TRBJ2-7 . 12 TRBV28 .
TGTGCCAGCAGGGCCGGACAGGGCCGGGACCAGGGGGAGACCCAGTACTTC CASRAGQGRDQGETQYF TRBJ2-5 TRBD1 17 TRBV2 .
TGCAGTGCTAGTTCAGGGGGCAATTCACCCCTCCACTTT CSASSGGNSPLHF TRBJ1-6 TRBD1 13 TRBV20-1 .
TGTGCCAGCAGCCCAATCAGCAGGGGGCTAAAGAATGAGCAGTTCTTC CASSPISRGLKNEQFF TRBJ2-1 TRBD1 16 TRBV5-6 .
TGTGCCAGCTCACCTACAGAGTTGGAGACCCAGTACTTC CASSPTELETQYF TRBJ2-5 . 13 TRBV18 .
TGCAGCGCTATATCCGGAACACTCACCTACGAGCAGTACTTC CSAISGTLTYEQYF TRBJ2-7 . 14 TRBV29-1 .
TGTGCCAGCTCTCTACGGGAGACCCAGTACTTC CASSLRETQYF TRBJ2-5 . 11 TRBV18 .
TGTGCTAGCAGCCTCGAGGGTAGCGGATCCGGTGAGACCCAGTACTTC CASSLEGSGSGETQYF TRBJ2-5 . 16 TRBV7-7 .
TGCGCCAGCAGCTTGTTCGTAGGGGATGGCTACACCTTC CASSLFVGDGYTF TRBJ1-2 . 13 TRBV5-1 .
TGCGCCAGCAGCCAAGTAGGTAACTACAATGAGCAGTTCTTC CASSQVGNYNEQFF TRBJ2-1 . 14 TRBV4-1 once
TGCGCCAGCAGCTTGGGGCAGGGAGGGGGGTCCTACGAGCAGTACTTC CASSLGQGGGSYEQYF TRBJ2-7 . 16 TRBV5-1 once
TGTGCCAGCAGCGCAGGGGGCGCCGTCTCCTACGAGCAGTACTTC CASSAGGAVSYEQYF TRBJ2-7 TRBD1 15 TRBV11-3 .
TGCGCCAGCAGCGTCCGGGACAATTATGGCTACACCTTC CASSVRDNYGYTF TRBJ1-2 . 13 TRBV5-1 few
TGCGCCAGCAGCTTGGATGCCACACCCCGGCGTGGTGAAGCTTTCTTT CASSLDATPRRGEAFF TRBJ1-1 . 16 TRBV5-1 .
TGTGCCAGCAGCCAAGGGACAGGGAACACAGATACGCAGTATTTT CASSQGTGNTDTQYF TRBJ2-3 TRBD1 15 TRBV4-2 .
TGCAGTGCTACTGAGCGGGATAGCTCCTACGAGCAGTACTTC CSATERDSSYEQYF TRBJ2-7 TRBD2 14 TRBV20-1 .
TGTGCCAGCAGCCCTAGCGGGGGGCCCTACGAGCAGTACTTC CASSPSGGPYEQYF TRBJ2-7 TRBD2 14 TRBV7-9 .
TGCGCCAGCAGTGATCCCGGGACAGGGGCCTACGAGCAGTACTTC CASSDPGTGAYEQYF TRBJ2-7 TRBD1 15 TRBV10-1 .
TGTGCCAGCAGCCTGTTCCTCGCTCCTGGAAACACCATATATTTT CASSLFLAPGNTIYF TRBJ1-3 . 15 TRBV3-1/TRBV3-2 .
TGCGCCAGCAGTACCCCTGTGGGTTCTGGGACTGAAGCTTTCTTT CASSTPVGSGTEAFF TRBJ1-1 . 15 TRBV5-1 .
TGCGCCAGCAGCTTGGCCCCGACTAGCGGGAGGGCCAGCGACAATGAGCAGTTCTTC CASSLAPTSGRASDNEQFF TRBJ2-1 TRBD2 19 TRBV5-1 .
TGCAGCGTAGCCTTGGGGCCTATTCAACGGGCCCAGTACTTC CSVALGPIQRAQYF TRBJ2-5 . 14 TRBV29-1 .
TGTGCCAGCAGTTTAGTAGCGGGGGGGCCAGCCGGGGAGCTGTTTTTT CASSLVAGGPAGELFF TRBJ2-2 TRBD2 16 TRBV27 many
TGTGCTAGCAGCCCGGACAGGCAAGAGACCCAGTACTTC CASSPDRQETQYF TRBJ2-5 TRBD1 13 TRBV7-7 once
TGCAGCGTCCAGGGGGCGGTAATGGATGGCTACACCTTC CSVQGAVMDGYTF TRBJ1-2 TRBD1 13 TRBV29-1 .
TGTGCCAGCATGACTAGCGTGACAGATACGCAGTATTTT CASMTSVTDTQYF TRBJ2-3 TRBD2 13 TRBV6-6 .
TGTGCCAGCAGTCTGGACAGGACAAATTCACCCCTCCACTTT CASSLDRTNSPLHF TRBJ1-6 TRBD1 14 TRBV2 .
TGTGCCTCCCATACCAGGAACTATGGCTACACCTTC CASHTRNYGYTF TRBJ1-2 . 12 TRBV28 .
TGTGCCAGCTCACAGTCTGGGGTATATGAGCAGTTCTTC CASSQSGVYEQFF TRBJ2-1 . 13 TRBV18 .
TGTGCCAGCTGGTATCAGCCCCAGCATTTT CASWYQPQHF TRBJ1-5 . 10 TRBV12-3/TRBV12-4 few
TGTGCCAGCAGCTCGGGACACCCCTATGGCTACACCTTC CASSSGHPYGYTF TRBJ1-2 . 13 TRBV7-9 .
TGTGCCAGCAGCTTCGAGGGGGCGGGCACAGATACGCAGTATTTT CASSFEGAGTDTQYF TRBJ2-3 TRBD1 15 TRBV7-9 .
TGTGCCAGCAACAGGGACAGGGGGAGGTTCGGCTACACCTTC CASNRDRGRFGYTF TRBJ1-2 TRBD1 14 TRBV6-5 .
TGTGCCAGCAGCTTAGTTCTCGGGAATGAGCAGTTCTTC CASSLVLGNEQFF TRBJ2-1 . 13 TRBV7-8 .
TGCAGCGTTGAAGATCTGCGGGGGCGGAACACCGGGGAGCTGTTTTTT CSVEDLRGRNTGELFF TRBJ2-2 . 16 TRBV29-1 .
TGTGCCAGCAGCCAAGAGCCGGGACAGCAAGAGACCCAGTACTTC CASSQEPGQQETQYF TRBJ2-5 TRBD1 15 TRBV3-1/TRBV3-2 .
TGTGCCATCAGTGATAATTTTCAGGGAGTTAAACGCTATGGCTACACCTTC CAISDNFQGVKRYGYTF TRBJ1-2 . 17 TRBV10-3 once
TGTGCCACCAGCGGCTCACAGGGGGTTCCCTATGGCTACACCTTC CATSGSQGVPYGYTF TRBJ1-2 TRBD1 15 TRBV15 .
TGCGCCAGCAGCCAAGCGCGACAGGACCGAGCCCGGAGCACTGAAGCTTTCTTT CASSQARQDRARSTEAFF TRBJ1-1 . 18 TRBV4-1 .
TGTGCCAGCAGTGTAACTGGGGTAGGGATCAATTCACCCCTCCACTTT CASSVTGVGINSPLHF TRBJ1-6 . 16 TRBV6-1 .
TGTGCCAGCAGCCAAGAAGGCGGAGGGCAGCCCCAGCATTTT CASSQEGGGQPQHF TRBJ1-5 . 14 TRBV3-1/TRBV3-2 .
TGTGCCAGCAGCCCGGGGAGGGGAGAGGAGAACGGGGAGCTGTTTTTT CASSPGRGEENGELFF TRBJ2-2 TRBD2 16 TRBV5-4 .
TGTGCCAGTAGTTCGGACAGTACCTACGAGCAGTACTTC CASSSDSTYEQYF TRBJ2-7 . 13 TRBV19 .
TGCAGTGCCGACCTTGATGAGCAGTTCTTC CSADLDEQFF TRBJ2-1 . 10 TRBV20-1 .
TGTGCCAGCATCTCACAGGGGGACACCGGGGAGCTGTTTTTT CASISQGDTGELFF TRBJ2-2 TRBD1 14 TRBV2 .
TGTGCCACCAGTGGACCGGGACAGGGGAACTATGGCTACACCTTC CATSGPGQGNYGYTF TRBJ1-2 TRBD1 15 TRBV24-1 .
TGTGCCAGCATCCAGCCAATGAACACTGAAGCTTTCTTT CASIQPMNTEAFF TRBJ1-1 . 13 TRBV7-9 .
TGTGCCAGCAGTGTCGGTAGAGGGACGTACACAGATACGCAGTATTTT CASSVGRGTYTDTQYF TRBJ2-3 . 16 TRBV6-6 .
TGTGCCAGCAGCTTGAATTTGCCACGAATGGGACTTCACTACGAGCAGTACTTC CASSLNLPRMGLHYEQYF TRBJ2-7 . 18 TRBV5-8 .
TGTGCCAGCAGCGACGGGGGGGCCAACCACTACAATGAGCAGTTCTTC CASSDGGANHYNEQFF TRBJ2-1 TRBD2 16 TRBV25-1 once
TGTGCCAGCACCAGTGGGGTGAGGACTAGCGGGCTCCCCCTCGAGACCCAGTACTTC CASTSGVRTSGLPLETQYF TRBJ2-5 TRBD2 19 TRBV7-9 once
TGTGCCAGCAGCCATTTCGGGACTACCGCCGGAGTGGAGCAGTTCTTC CASSHFGTTAGVEQFF TRBJ2-1 TRBD2 16 TRBV3-1/TRBV3-2 .